One and the same sample provided the 7 T cell receptor beta chains below, sequenced in a study of blood T cell repertoires in COVID-19 (TCRdb year 2020). The method was the immunoSEQ multiplex PCR assay. What TCRdb holds here is the immuneACCESS table cut down to in-frame rearrangements. Part of the clones is not present; checked against another copy, under half of the missing clones reflect an unresolved V gene, and the others are unexplained. The sample contains about 150,000 clones, over 80% of them found a single time. Of the sample, approximately 5.3% is held by the ten largest clones. The sequencing input was PBMCs or T cells enriched from blood (not recorded which). These receptors came from a man aged 70 or older who had been exposed to COVID-19.

The chain links TRBV13 to TRBJ1-2; 7 positions match TRBD1. The V gene end was trimmed by 1 base and the J gene end by 4 bases; junction bases not matched to a gene: 6. The CDR3 runs to 15 residues. Germline CDR1 is PRHDT and CDR2 is FYEKMQ (reference sequence). The CDR3 loop reads CASSLAGGPTYGYTF. CDR3 bases: TGTGCCAGCAGCTTAGCAGGGGGACCGACCTATGGCTACACCTTC. The full variable domain, with the rest looked up from reference TRBV13 and TRBJ1-2, is AAGVIQSPRHLIKEKRETATLKCYPIPRHDTVYWYQQGPGQDPQFLISFYEKMQSDKGSIPDRFSAQQFSDYHSELNMSSLELGDSALYFCASSLAGGPTYGYTFGSGTRLTVV.

Comment on this clone: Relative to the germline gene, one junction end is altered; a read error may explain this. This sequence joins TRBV15 and TRBJ1-2; 8 positions agree with TRBD1. Per germline, CDR1 LNHNV and CDR2 YYDKDF (reference sequence). The CDR3 is made up of 13 amino acids. CDR3 DNA: TGTGCCACCAGCAGCAGAGAAGTGCACAGGGGGAACTTC. Translating it yields CATSSREVHRGNF.

This clone has a handful of counts. V usage is TRBV7-9 and J usage is TRBJ1-2; D gene ambiguous. The CDR3 loop spans 13 amino acids. Germline V gives CDR1 SEHNR, CDR2 FQNEAQ (reference sequence). V lost 1 base to trimming and J lost 8 bases, with 11 bases between them. CDR3 bases: TGTGCCAGCAGCTTAGAGACTGCTTCGGGCTACACCTTC. Amino acid sequence: CASSLETASGYTF.

The rearrangement joins TRBV28 to TRBJ1-3, with TRBD1 matching 9 bases. This CDR3 is built from 15 residues. J lost 4 bases, V lost 4 bases, and 5 bases had no gene match. Germline lookup yields CDR1 MDHEN and CDR2 SYDVKM. The CDR3 nucleotides read TGTGCCAGCAGTTCACAGGGGGCGCCCGGAAACACCATATATTTT. Translated: CASSSQGAPGNTIYF.

The V call is TRBV3-1 (or the pseudogene TRBV3-2), the J call TRBJ1-5; D ambiguous. The CDR3 is made up of 12 amino acids. The V and J ends lost 3 bases and 9 bases respectively, with 9 bases between them. The V gene's germline CDR1 is LGHDT and CDR2 YNNKEL (reference sequence). In DNA, the CDR3 is TGTGCCAGCAGCCACCCCCCGGGGCCCCAGCATTTT. Protein product: CASSHPPGPQHF.

This rearrangement joins TRBV29-1 to TRBJ2-5; TRBD2 aligns across 8 bases. From germline, CDR1 is SQVTM and CDR2 ANQGSEA. The junction had 12 bases not matched to a gene; V was cut back by 4 bases and J by 5 bases. CDR3 size: 15 residues. CDR3 coding DNA: TGCAGCGTTGGTAAAGGCGGGGGGATCGGGGAGACCCAGTACTTC. It is translated as CSVGKGGGIGETQYF.

The chain employs TRBV6-2 or TRBV6-3 and TRBJ2-7, with D perhaps TRBD1 (5 bases). Per germline, CDR1 MNHEY and CDR2 SVGEGT. This CDR3 region has 16 residues. Between the trimmed V and J ends, which lost 0 bases and 4 bases, there was a span of 16 bases. The CDR3 spells CASSYSTQGSRYEQYF. The CDR3, as DNA: TGTGCCAGCAGTTACTCGACCCAGGGCTCTCGATACGAGCAGTACTTC.